This is a list of T cell receptor beta chains from one sample in a study of PD-L1 blockade in urothelial cancer. The data were produced by immunoSEQ multiplex PCR, yet TCRdb's version contains in-frame clones alone and is incomplete. The table records roughly 60,000 clones, around 80% of them present only once. Sequenced material: PBMCs, taken around atezolizumab (anti-PD-L1) treatment. These receptors were taken from a man between 65 and 85 years old with urothelial cancer. Both conserved end residues are part of each CDR3. A D gene is named only where the DNA matches it firmly. Size is omitted from some rows. Given values are once, few, many or a class for expanded clones.

cdr3_aa | cdr3_nt | j_call | v_call | d_call | cdr3_length | clone_size
CASSPTGRWGYTF | TGTGCCAGCTCACCGACGGGGAGGTGGGGCTACACCTTC | TRBJ1-2 | TRBV18 | - | 13 | few
CASSIRGRDTGELFF | TGTGCCAGTAGTATCCGAGGGCGGGACACCGGGGAGCTGTTTTTT | TRBJ2-2 | TRBV19 | - | 15 | -
CASSQDRVTGELFF | TGTGCTAGCAGCCAGGACAGGGTTACCGGGGAGCTGTTTTTT | TRBJ2-2 | TRBV7-7 | TRBD1 | 14 | -
CASSQGVAGGQDEQFF | TGTGCTAGCAGCCAGGGGGTAGCGGGAGGGCAAGATGAGCAGTTCTTC | TRBJ2-1 | TRBV7-7 | TRBD2 | 16 | -
CASSGRDLSGANVLTF | TGTGCCAGCAGTGGGCGGGACCTCTCTGGGGCCAACGTCCTGACTTTC | TRBJ2-6 | TRBV2 | - | 16 | -
CASSYSGGGYGYTF | TGTGCCAGCAGTTACTCAGGGGGCGGATATGGCTACACCTTC | TRBJ1-2 | TRBV6-6 | TRBD1 | 14 | once
CASSLPQGSGNTIYF | TGTGCCAGCAGTTTGCCGCAGGGCTCTGGAAACACCATATATTTT | TRBJ1-3 | TRBV28 | - | 15 | few
CSVWDSLNTEAFF | TGCAGCGTCTGGGACAGTCTGAACACTGAAGCTTTCTTT | TRBJ1-1 | TRBV29-1 | TRBD1 | 13 | -
CASSQGKLGLGDTEAFF | TGCGCCAGCAGCCAAGGAAAACTGGGTCTTGGAGACACTGAAGCTTTCTTT | TRBJ1-1 | TRBV4-1 | - | 17 | -
CASRQFGSASKVGKNEQFF | TGTGCCAGCAGACAATTCGGGAGTGCGAGCAAAGTGGGAAAGAATGAGCAGTTCTTC | TRBJ2-1 | TRBV7-6 | - | 19 | -
CAGWDRKSSYEQYF | TGTGCCGGGTGGGACAGAAAAAGCTCCTACGAGCAGTACTTC | TRBJ2-7 | TRBV30 | TRBD1 | 14 | -
CSVEVTPPGDYGYTF | TGCAGCGTTGAGGTGACGCCTCCGGGGGACTATGGCTACACCTTC | TRBJ1-2 | TRBV29-1 | - | 15 | -
CASSQYTGGMNTEAFF | TGCGCCAGCAGCCAATACACAGGGGGCATGAACACTGAAGCTTTCTTT | TRBJ1-1 | TRBV4-1 | TRBD1 | 16 | -
CASSLSPAGGVETQYF | TGCGCCAGCAGCTTGAGCCCAGCGGGAGGGGTTGAGACCCAGTACTTC | TRBJ2-5 | TRBV5-1 | TRBD2 | 16 | -
CASSSSGRSLLDTGELFF | TGTGCCAGCAGTTCTAGCGGGAGAAGCTTGTTGGACACCGGGGAGCTGTTTTTT | TRBJ2-2 | TRBV28 | TRBD2 | 18 | -
CASNRAGSADTQYF | TGTGCCAGCAACCGAGCGGGAAGCGCAGATACGCAGTATTTT | TRBJ2-3 | TRBV25-1 | TRBD2 | 14 | -
CASSLERNQPQHF | TGTGCCAGCAGCTTGGAGAGGAATCAGCCCCAGCATTTT | TRBJ1-5 | TRBV5-6 | - | 13 | -
CASHLAGEDTQYF | TGTGCCAGCCATCTAGCGGGAGAGGATACGCAGTATTTT | TRBJ2-3 | TRBV19 | TRBD2 | 13 | -
CASSIRADSYEQYF | TGTGCCAGTAGTATTAGAGCGGATTCCTACGAGCAGTACTTC | TRBJ2-7 | TRBV19 | - | 14 | few
CASSLLAGGTDTQYF | TGTGCCAGCAGTCTCCTAGCGGGAGGCACAGATACGCAGTATTTT | TRBJ2-3 | TRBV2 | TRBD2 | 15 | -
CASSSITVTLYNEQFF | TGTGCCAGCAGTTCGATAACAGTCACCCTCTACAATGAGCAGTTCTTC | TRBJ2-1 | TRBV6-6 | - | 16 | -
CASKLAVSYEQYF | TGCGCCAGCAAATTAGCGGTATCCTACGAGCAGTACTTC | TRBJ2-7 | TRBV10-2 | - | 13 | once
CASSGHPGRGQADTQYF | TGTGCCAGCAGTGGGCATCCTGGGAGGGGTCAAGCAGATACGCAGTATTTT | TRBJ2-3 | TRBV27 | TRBD2 | 17 | -
CASTPEASYNEQFF | TGTGCCAGCACCCCTGAGGCCTCCTACAATGAGCAGTTCTTC | TRBJ2-1 | TRBV7-9 | - | 14 | -